This T cell receptor beta chain was obtained from a study of naive and memory T cell subsets. Trimming shortened V by 6 bases and J by 5 bases, and 14 bases separated the two germline ends. The CDR3 totals 13 residues. Germline CDR1 reads SQVTM; CDR2 reads ANQGSEA. Whole blood, roughly 2.4 ml, came from adult healthy volunteers. This clonotype was detected many times. Alpha and beta constant region primers primed reverse transcription for blood and skin samples. Ligated cDNA underwent four rounds of PCR with nested alpha and beta constant region primers and SP2. TCRdb called the 5' RACE reads again in MiXCR, with one record for every CDR3 protein. The profile covers about 22,000 distinct CDR3 sequences, with over 3.5% appearing a single time and 6.5% to 8% taken by the ten largest.

The receptor was derived from a male donor in good health. This rearrangement joins TRBV29-1 to TRBJ2-1; D tentatively reads TRBD1 or TRBD2 (6 bases each). The CDR3 loop is CSVYRGDHNEQFF. The DNA of the CDR3 is TGCAGCGTGTATAGGGGGGACCACAATGAGCAGTTCTTC.